This T cell receptor beta chain was profiled in a study of blood T cells in healthy people across ages. The CDR3 is 13 amino acids. V lost 5 bases and J 6 bases, leaving 11 bases between the germline ends. General study findings and limits: Donors of long life had a larger count of naive CD4+ cells and greater diversity than aged donors.

A second PCR, run for about 7 to 11 cycles, used a sample-barcoded 5' primer plus a J-beta primer mix. TCRdb ran MiXCR on the 5' RACE reads and lists one entry per CDR3 protein. Of about 620,000 distinct CDR3 sequences in the sample, 40% to 65% were seen once. This clonotype came up a few times. The antigen is unknown. Isolated PBMCs totaled at least 6.5 million in each sample. This TCR derives from a woman of 80 years or more in good health. Sequenced input: blood. The rearrangement joins TRBV12-3 or TRBV12-4 to TRBJ2-1, with no clear D. CDR3 loop: CASSVNFGNEQFF. CDR3 sequence (DNA): TGTGCCAGCAGTGTCAATTTCGGCAATGAGCAGTTCTTC.